The next 10 T cell receptor beta chains were all read from a single sample in a study of CD8+ T cells in alopecia areata (dated 2018 in TCRdb). Explained via the paper, the time point label denotes: approximately 4 weeks on oral tofacitinib. The treatment or condition label, as the study defines it: oral pan-JAK inhibitor, 5-10 mg twice daily. Library construction relied on the immunoSEQ multiplex PCR assay. For TCR sequencing, RNA was extracted from every sample and reverse transcribed into cDNA to serve as template. TCRdb carries this immuneACCESS record with in-frame sequences only. Its versions omit some clonotypes, under half of them owing to an unresolved V gene in the studies checked, with the rest unexplained. The sample yields some 130,000 clones; 45% to 60% were counted once. The top ten hold 15% of the sample. The specimen comprised CD8+ T cells sorted from blood, sampled at week 4, from a patient treated with tofacitinib. These receptors were collected from a human donor with alopecia areata.

V usage is TRBV29-1 and J usage is TRBJ1-2; TRBD1 agrees at 7 bases. This CDR3 contains 12 residues. CDR1 SQVTM and CDR2 ANQGSEA come from the germline V gene. The trim removed 7 bases at V and 6 bases at J, leaving 8 bases unmatched. CDR3 amino acids: CSAERGLNGYTF. The CDR3 coding sequence is TGCAGCGCCGAAAGGGGGCTGAATGGCTACACCTTC.

This clone has more than one count but fewer than ten. The chain is built from TRBV29-1 and TRBJ2-1; D remains unclear. CDR3 length equals 13 residues. Trimming cost V 8 bases and J 4 bases, with 15 bases left between them. Germline values: CDR1 SQVTM, CDR2 ANQGSEA. As DNA, the CDR3 is TGCAGCTCTGGTAGTTTCCCGTACAATGAGCAGTTCTTC. It translates to CSSGSFPYNEQFF.

The CDR3 DNA reads as TGTGCCAGCAGTGAGGGGGGGGCGCCGCGCAATGAGCAGTTCTTC. Encoded protein: CASSEGGAPRNEQFF. This chain links TRBV25-1 with TRBJ2-1, with D perhaps TRBD2 (7 bases). This CDR3 is built from 15 residues. The V end was cut by 3 bases, the J end by 6 bases, with 15 bases between. The germline V gene encodes CDR1 MGHDK and CDR2 SYGVNS.

There are a few counts of this clone. V usage is TRBV6-5 and J usage is TRBJ2-1, with 9 bases fitting TRBD1. CDR3 length equals 13 residues. Trimming at V came to 6 bases and at J to 8 bases, leaving 5 bases not matched to a gene. Germline CDR1 MNHEY, CDR2 SVGAGI. The CDR3 coding sequence is TGTGCCAGCAGCTGGGACAGGGATGATGAGCAGTTCTTC. This translates into CASSWDRDDEQFF.

The CDR3 DNA sequence: TGCGCCAGCAGCGCCCGAAAAAACACTGAAGCTTTCTTT. Its protein is CASSARKNTEAFF. The chain recombines TRBV5-1 with TRBJ1-1; no reliable D call. This CDR3 has 13 amino acids. Trimming removed 4 bases at V and 2 bases at J, with 9 bases between. Germline loops: CDR1 SGHRS, CDR2 YFSETQ.

The gene calls are TRBV15 and TRBJ1-5; D is unresolved. This CDR3 is built from 14 residues. Germline V gene data show CDR1 as LNHNV and CDR2 as YYDKDF (reference sequence). Trimming cost V 1 base and J 4 bases, with 8 bases left between them. The CDR3 DNA reads as TGTGCCACCAGCAGAGGGACGGGGAATCAGCCCCAGCATTTT. Translated, it gives CATSRGTGNQPQHF.

This clone occurred a few times. The chain joins TRBV23-1 to TRBJ1-5; D unclear. TRBV23-1 is labeled an ORF, and its function is uncertain. V lost 6 bases to trimming and J lost 1 base, with 10 bases between them. The CDR3 has 14 residues. CDR3 in amino acids: CASRVGSSNQPQHF. CDR3 coding DNA: TGCGCCAGCAGAGTAGGGTCGAGCAATCAGCCCCAGCATTTT.

V gene TRBV19 combines with J gene TRBJ1-1; D gene unclear. Germline assignment: CDR1 LNHDA and CDR2 SQIVND (reference sequence). V was trimmed by 3 bases and J by 3 bases, leaving 8 bases between them. The CDR3 runs 13 residues. In DNA form, the CDR3 reads TGTGCCAGTAGTATTTATGCGGACACTGAAGCTTTCTTT. Protein: CASSIYADTEAFF.

This rearrangement joins TRBV5-6 to TRBJ1-6, with 9 bases lining up with TRBD1. From germline, CDR1 is SGHDT and CDR2 YYEEEE. The CDR3 runs 15 residues. V lost 4 bases and J lost 7; bases outside the gene matches: 6. The CDR3: CASSLDRGGNSPLHF. In DNA, the CDR3 is TGTGCCAGCAGCCTGGACAGGGGAGGAAATTCACCCCTCCACTTT.

The rearrangement uses TRBV14 and TRBJ1-2; no reliable D call. Germline V gene lookup returns CDR1 SGHDN and CDR2 FVKESK. The CDR3 contains 14 residues. V shed 1 base and J shed 2 bases, with 8 bases lying between them. The CDR3 is CASSQGAGNYGYTF. CDR3 DNA sequence: TGTGCCAGCAGCCAAGGGGCGGGGAACTATGGCTACACCTTC. Supplemented by reference TRBV14 and TRBJ1-2, the full variable domain reads EAGVTQFPSHSVIEKGQTVTLRCDPISGHDNLYWYRRVMGKEIKFLLHFVKESKQDESGMPNNRFLAERTGGTYSTLKVQPAELEDSGVYFCASSQGAGNYGYTFGSGTRLTVV.